Listed here are 20 T cell receptor beta chains from one sample, sequenced in a study of cytomegalovirus exposure and HLA in healthy donors. Use of 60 Vbeta and 13 Jbeta primers characterized the PCR. This table comes from immunoSEQ multiplex PCR, and its TCRdb copy is limited to in-frame clones, with some not included. The repertoire consists of fewer than 200,000 clones, with 70% to 80% occurring once and the leading ten covering roughly 1.4%. The specimen was PBMCs. All receptors derive from a man in his fifties or sixties in good health and CMV-seronegative.

The genes are TRBV5-4 and TRBJ2-1, with D possibly matching TRBD1 (6 bases). V lost 3 bases and J 5 bases, leaving 15 bases between the germline ends. From germline, CDR1 is SGHNT and CDR2 YYREEE (reference sequence). This CDR3 has 15 residues. The CDR3 DNA reads TGTGCCAGCAGCTCCTACAGGGACGGGGACAATGAGCAGTTCTTC. This encodes CASSSYRDGDNEQFF.

The genes are TRBV23-1 and TRBJ1-2, with D tentatively TRBD1 (5 bases). TRBV23-1 is given ORF status, its function remaining uncertain. The CDR3 contains 16 residues. V was shortened by 4 bases and J by 3 bases, with 18 bases between the two germline ends. The DNA of the CDR3 is TGCGCCAGCAGTCCCGAACCCCAAAGGGGCTACTATGGCTACACCTTC. It is translated as CASSPEPQRGYYGYTF.

This chain connects TRBV7-3 to TRBJ2-5, with 14 positions matching TRBD2. The CDR3 sequence is 16 residues long. The germline V gene has CDR1 SGHTA and CDR2 FQGTGA. Trimming removed 5 bases from V and 4 bases from J; junction bases left unmatched: 6. As DNA, the CDR3 is TGTGCCAGCAGCCCGACTAGCGGGGGGGCCGGAGAGACCCAGTACTTC. This codes for CASSPTSGGAGETQYF.

DNA of the CDR3: TGTGCCAGCAGTGAATGGGGGCGACGGGGTACTGAAGCTTTCTTT. This encodes CASSEWGRRGTEAFF. This chain uses TRBV2 with TRBJ1-1, with D possibly matching TRBD1 (6 bases). CDR3 size: 15 residues. Trimming took 2 bases from V and 5 from J, leaving 15 bases between them. The V gene's germline CDR1 is SNHLY and CDR2 FYNNEI.

The chain combines TRBV4-1 with TRBJ1-4; D remains ambiguous. This CDR3 has 15 amino acids. Germline V gene lookup returns CDR1 MGHRA and CDR2 YSYEKL. V shed 1 base and J shed 4 bases, with 10 bases lying between them. The CDR3 protein is CASSQGASLNEKLFF. The DNA for the CDR3 is TGCGCCAGCAGCCAAGGGGCCAGCCTTAATGAAAAACTGTTTTTT.

This clone appeared once. The chain couples TRBV4-1 to TRBJ2-2; D is possibly TRBD1 (6 bases). The CDR3 is made up of 15 amino acids. Per germline, CDR1 MGHRA and CDR2 YSYEKL. V was shortened by 1 base and J by 6 bases, with 12 bases between the two germline ends. For the CDR3, the DNA is TGCGCCAGCAGCCAAGCGGCAGGGGCCCCCGGGGAGCTGTTTTTT. It specifies CASSQAAGAPGELFF.

The chain uses TRBV4-3 and TRBJ2-7; 12 bases fit TRBD2. Germline V gene data show CDR1 as LGHNA and CDR2 as YSLEER. The CDR3 length is 17 residues. V was pared by 3 bases and J by 0 bases, with 6 bases of the junction left unmatched. The CDR3 spells CASSHSWTSGASYEQYF. For the CDR3, the DNA is TGCGCCAGCAGCCATTCCTGGACTAGCGGGGCCTCCTACGAGCAGTACTTC.

The chain has TRBV10-3 and TRBJ2-1; D is perhaps TRBD2 (6 bases). In germline, CDR1 is ENHRY, CDR2 SYGVKD. This CDR3 has 15 amino acids. V lost 4 bases, J lost 0 bases, and 10 bases lay in between. Written as DNA, the CDR3 is TGTGCCATCAGTGCAGCGGGCAGCTCCTACAATGAGCAGTTCTTC. Translation gives CAISAAGSSYNEQFF.

This clone was observed a few times. V usage is TRBV7-6 and J usage is TRBJ1-1; D remains ambiguous. Trimming stripped 1 base from V and 2 bases from J, with 11 bases between. CDR1 is SGHVS, CDR2 FNYEAQ, per germline. The CDR3 length is 15 residues. CDR3: CASSLVLAENTEAFF. As DNA, the CDR3 is TGTGCCAGCAGCTTAGTATTGGCGGAAAACACTGAAGCTTTCTTT.

The chain joins TRBV19 to TRBJ2-5; 9 bases align to TRBD1. This CDR3 region has 14 residues. V gave up 6 bases and J gave up 5 bases; unmatched junction bases: 7. Germline V lookup: CDR1 LNHDA, CDR2 SQIVND (reference sequence). The CDR3, as DNA: TGTGCCAGTAGCGGGACAGGGTCTTTGGAGACCCAGTACTTC. Protein sequence: CASSGTGSLETQYF. Complete variable domain (other parts from reference TRBV19 and TRBJ2-5): DGGITQSPKYLFRKEGQNVTLSCEQNLNHDAMYWYRQDPGQGLRLIYYSQIVNDFQKGDIAEGYSVSREKKESFPLTVTSAQKNPTAFYLCASSGTGSLETQYFGPGTRLLVL.

The genes are TRBV18 and TRBJ2-3, with 7 nucleotides matching TRBD1. The CDR3 sequence is 12 residues long. V lost 5 bases to trimming and J lost 6 bases; unmatched junction nucleotides: 2. The germline V gene has CDR1 KGHSH and CDR2 LQKENI. The DNA of the CDR3 is TGTGCCAGCTCAACAGGGGACGATACGCAGTATTTT. Its protein is CASSTGDDTQYF.

The chain has TRBV7-2 and TRBJ1-2, with a weak D call TRBD1 (5 bases). CDR1 is SGHTA, CDR2 FQGNSA, per germline. This CDR3 spans 15 amino acids. V lost 4 bases, J lost 4 bases, and 16 bases lay in between. The DNA for the CDR3 is TGTGCCAGCAGCTCGTCCGCCAGGGCCCGCTATGGCTACACCTTC. Translating it yields CASSSSARARYGYTF. The full variable domain, its missing parts supplied by reference TRBV7-2 and TRBJ1-2, is GAGVSQSPSNKVTEKGKDVELRCDPISGHTALYWYRQSLGQGLEFLIYFQGNSAPDKSGLPSDRFSAERTGGSVSTLTIQRTQQEDSAVYLCASSSSARARYGYTFGSGTRLTVV.

In its sample, this clone was seen a few times. The rearrangement links TRBV6-1 to TRBJ1-2, with 7 bases lining up with TRBD1. The CDR3 sequence is 14 residues long. The trim removed 8 bases at V and 3 bases at J, leaving 9 bases unmatched. Germline CDR1 MNHNS, CDR2 SASEGT. The CDR3 region has the DNA TGTGCCAGCGGAGGAGGGGGCTGGCACTATGGCTACACCTTC. Amino acids: CASGGGGWHYGYTF.

The chain links TRBV29-1 to TRBJ2-5; D call uncertain. This CDR3 spans 13 amino acids. From germline, CDR1 is SQVTM and CDR2 ANQGSEA. Deletions cut 6 bases from V and 2 bases from J, with 13 bases between. CDR3 in DNA: TGCAGCGTCCCTACTACCGCACAAGAGACCCAGTACTTC. The encoded protein is CSVPTTAQETQYF.

This rearrangement joins TRBV30 to TRBJ2-7, with TRBD2 identical over 8 bases. The length of the CDR3 is 21 residues. Germline V CDR1 and CDR2: GTSNPN, SVGIG (reference sequence). With 3 bases clipped from V and 7 bases from J, the junction kept 32 bases outside the gene matches. The CDR3 loop reads CAWSGQSPGQGMSGSRLEQYF. The CDR3 bases are TGTGCCTGGAGCGGTCAATCCCCGGGGCAGGGGATGAGCGGGAGTCGCCTTGAGCAGTACTTC.

The gene calls are TRBV5-1 and TRBJ2-7; D might be TRBD2 (6 bases). The germline V gene has CDR1 SGHRS and CDR2 YFSETQ. This CDR3 has 15 residues. With 6 bases removed from V and 5 bases from J, the gap between germline ends came to 21 bases. CDR3 in DNA: TGCGCCAGCAACAAACCGGGACTGGGCGCCCACGAGCAGTACTTC. Amino acid sequence: CASNKPGLGAHEQYF. The full variable domain, rest sourced from reference TRBV5-1 and TRBJ2-7, is KAGVTQTPRYLIKTRGQQVTLSCSPISGHRSVSWYQQTPGQGLQFLFEYFSETQRNKGNFPGRFSGRQFSNSRSEMNVSTLELGDSALYLCASNKPGLGAHEQYFGPGTRLTVT.

This chain links TRBV29-1 with TRBJ2-1, with no clear D. V lost 3 bases and J 2 bases, leaving 11 bases between the germline ends. From germline, CDR1 is SQVTM and CDR2 ANQGSEA. The CDR3 is 14 residues long. CDR3 loop: CSVERQIPYNEQFF. DNA for the CDR3: TGCAGCGTTGAGAGGCAGATCCCCTACAATGAGCAGTTCTTC.

V usage is TRBV19 and J usage is TRBJ1-2; D remains unclear. V was pared by 6 bases and J by 2 bases, with 4 bases between. CDR1 and CDR2 (germline): LNHDA, SQIVND (reference sequence). The CDR3 covers 11 residues. CDR3 region: CASSENYGYTF. The CDR3 DNA sequence: TGTGCCAGTAGCGAGAACTATGGCTACACCTTC.

The table lists this clone with a count of one. This rearrangement joins TRBV7-3 to TRBJ1-6; TRBD1 is a possible D gene (5 bases). There are 14 residues in the CDR3. Germline V lookup: CDR1 SGHTA, CDR2 FQGTGA. Between the trimmed V and J ends, which lost 1 base and 7 bases, there was a span of 8 bases. Here the CDR3 reads CASSLKGANSPLHF. The DNA of the CDR3 is TGTGCCAGCAGCTTAAAAGGGGCAAATTCACCCCTCCACTTT.

The rearrangement joins TRBV7-2 to TRBJ1-4; D is possibly TRBD1 (6 bases). CDR3 length: 17 amino acids. The V end was cut by 1 base, the J end by 4 bases, with 16 bases between. Per germline, CDR1 SGHTA and CDR2 FQGNSA. CDR3 in DNA: TGTGCCAGCAGCTTAGGGCTATCGCGGGGGCATAATGAAAAACTGTTTTTT. Its protein product is CASSLGLSRGHNEKLFF.